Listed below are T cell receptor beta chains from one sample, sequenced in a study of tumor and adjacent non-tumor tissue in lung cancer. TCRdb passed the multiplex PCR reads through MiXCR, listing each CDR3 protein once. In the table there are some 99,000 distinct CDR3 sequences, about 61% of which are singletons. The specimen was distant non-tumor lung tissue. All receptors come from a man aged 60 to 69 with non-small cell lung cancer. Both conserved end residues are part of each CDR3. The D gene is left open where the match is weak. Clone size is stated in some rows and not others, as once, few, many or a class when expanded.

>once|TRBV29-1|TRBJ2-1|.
TGCAACGTTGAAGGGACTTTACTCCCCTACAATGAGCAGTTCTTC
CNVEGTLLPYNEQFF
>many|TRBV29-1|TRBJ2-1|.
TGCAGCGTTGAAGGGAGTTTTAACAGAAGGGTTCTGTACAATGAGCAGTTCTTC
CSVEGSFNRRVLYNEQFF
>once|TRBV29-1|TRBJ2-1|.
TGCAGGGTTTTATTCGGTGGGAGAACGTTCTTC
CRVLFGGRTFF
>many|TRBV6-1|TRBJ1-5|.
TGTGCCAGCAGTTATGGGACCTCCAATCAGCCCCAGCATTTT
CASSYGTSNQPQHF
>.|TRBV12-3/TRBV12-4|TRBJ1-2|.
TGTGCCAGCACCCGGGGGGCGGGTTCCTACACATTC
CASTRGAGSYTF
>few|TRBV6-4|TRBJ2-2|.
TGTGCCAGCAGTCTCCAGGAGGCCGGGGAGCTGTTTTTT
CASSLQEAGELFF
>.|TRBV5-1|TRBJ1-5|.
TGCGCCAGCAGCTTGGAAGGGGTCTATCAGCCCCAGCATTTT
CASSLEGVYQPQHF
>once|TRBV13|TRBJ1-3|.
TGTGCCAGCTTCCGGAACTCTGGAAACACCATATATTTT
CASFRNSGNTIYF
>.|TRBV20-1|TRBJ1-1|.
TGCAGGGATGGGGTGCAGAACATGAACACTGAAGCTTTCTTT
CRDGVQNMNTEAFF
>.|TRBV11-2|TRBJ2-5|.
TGTGCCAGCGGGGGGGGGCACAAAGAGACCCAGTACTTC
CASGGGHKETQYF
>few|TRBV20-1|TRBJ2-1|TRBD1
TGCAGTGCTAAGGTCCCAGGGGGCCACTACAATGAGCAGTTCTTC
CSAKVPGGHYNEQFF
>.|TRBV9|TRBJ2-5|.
TGTGCCATCAGCTTCGGATCTAGCGTACAAGAGACCCAGTACTTC
CAISFGSSVQETQYF
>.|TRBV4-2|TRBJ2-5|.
TGTGCCAGCAGCCAATCGAACCAGGTTCAAGAGACCCAGTACTTC
CASSQSNQVQETQYF
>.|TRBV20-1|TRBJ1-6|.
TGCAATGCTTCGGACAACCTCGTGAGCTCCTATAATTCACCCCTCCACTTT
CNASDNLVSSYNSPLHF
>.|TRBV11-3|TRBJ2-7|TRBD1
TGTGTCAGCACCCCAGGGACAGGGGCCATCTTGACCTACGAGCAGTACTTC
CVSTPGTGAILTYEQYF
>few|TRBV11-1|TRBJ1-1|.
TGTGCCAGCAGCTCATCAGCGGGCGAGACCGAAGCTTTCTTT
CASSSSAGETEAFF
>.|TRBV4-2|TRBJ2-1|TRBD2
TGTGCCAGCAACCAGGATAGGACTAGTGACAACTACAATGAGCAGTTCTTC
CASNQDRTSDNYNEQFF
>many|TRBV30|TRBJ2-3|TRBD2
TGTGCCTGGAGTGTATGGCGGGGGACCACAGATACGCAGTATTTT
CAWSVWRGTTDTQYF
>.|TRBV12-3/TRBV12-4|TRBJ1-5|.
TGCGCCAGCAGTTCTTATAGGAACCAGCCCCAGCATTTT
CASSSYRNQPQHF
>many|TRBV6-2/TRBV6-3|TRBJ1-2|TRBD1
TGTGCCAGCAGGGGACAGGTCTATGGCTACACCTTC
CASRGQVYGYTF
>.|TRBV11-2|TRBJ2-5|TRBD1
TGTGCCAGCAGCCCGGACAGGTTTGGCCCTGAGACCCAATACTTC
CASSPDRFGPETQYF
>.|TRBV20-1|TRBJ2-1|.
TGCAGTGCTAGATGGGGTGGTACTGAGCAGCTCTTC
CSARWGGTEQLF
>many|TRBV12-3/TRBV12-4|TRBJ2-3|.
TGTGCCAGCAGTTTGGGGGGAGTTGGCACAGATACGCAGTATTTT
CASSLGGVGTDTQYF